Below are 31 T cell receptor beta chains sequenced from a single sample in a study of blood T cell repertoires in COVID-19. Data came from immunoSEQ multiplex PCR; TCRdb stores just in-frame clones and leaves some out. The table records roughly 110,000 clones, about 91% of them present only once. The sequenced material came from peripheral blood. The receptors shown here come from a man over 45 with active or convalescent COVID-19.

CDR3 residues: CASKTATGTYEQYF. The CDR3 nucleotides read TGCGCCAGCAAAACCGCGACAGGGACCTACGAGCAGTACTTC. The chain has TRBV5-1 and TRBJ2-7; the match to TRBD1 covers 7 bases. This CDR3 has 14 residues. J gave up 2 bases and V 6 bases, and 8 bases lay outside the gene matches. CDR1 and CDR2 (germline): SGHRS, YFSETQ.

This chain links TRBV20-1 with TRBJ2-2; possibly TRBD2 for D (5 bases). This CDR3 contains 16 residues. V gave up 3 bases and J gave up 6 bases, with 20 bases separating them. Germline CDR1 DFQATT, CDR2 SNEGSKA (reference sequence). The CDR3 DNA reads as TGCAGTGCTAGTTTGGTGGGAGTAGGAAACCCCGGGGAGCTGTTTTTT. Translated: CSASLVGVGNPGELFF.

The rearrangement links TRBV28 to TRBJ1-6; possibly TRBD1 for D (6 bases). The CDR3 is 16 residues long. Germline V lookup: CDR1 MDHEN, CDR2 SYDVKM. The germline V and J ends were trimmed by 9 bases and 4 bases, with 19 bases remaining between them. CDR3 bases: TGTGCCAGTGGGGGCAACCGGGACGGTTATAATTCACCCCTCCACTTT. Protein sequence: CASGGNRDGYNSPLHF.

V and J are TRBV3-1 (or the pseudogene TRBV3-2) and TRBJ1-6; 8 nucleotides align to TRBD1. The CDR3 loop spans 17 amino acids. Germline CDR1 reads LGHDT; CDR2 reads YNNKEL (reference sequence). Trimming at V came to 3 bases and at J to 5 bases, leaving 9 bases not matched to a gene. The CDR3: CASSQGLGTGDNSPLHF. The CDR3 coding sequence is TGTGCCAGCAGCCAGGGGCTGGGGACAGGCGATAATTCACCCCTCCACTTT.

The V and J genes are TRBV28 and TRBJ2-7; D may be TRBD2 (6 bases). V lost 2 bases and J 2 bases, leaving 10 bases between the germline ends. CDR1 is MDHEN and CDR2 is SYDVKM in the germline V gene. The CDR3 has 14 residues. CDR3 sequence (DNA): TGTGCCAGCAGTTTAACCGGGGGAGCCTACGAGCAGTACTTC. The encoded protein is CASSLTGGAYEQYF.

The CDR3: CASSVIPGGSGQPQHF. The CDR3 coding sequence is TGTGCCAGCAGTGTCATCCCAGGGGGTAGTGGTCAGCCCCAGCATTTT. The chain is built from TRBV2 and TRBJ1-5; 7 bases align to TRBD1. V gave up 4 bases and J gave up 6 bases; unmatched junction bases: 12. This CDR3 has 16 residues. Germline CDR1 and CDR2: SNHLY and FYNNEI.

The chain is built from TRBV27 and TRBJ2-3; D gene ambiguous. The V end was cut by 1 base, the J end by 0 bases, with 8 bases between. Germline assignment: CDR1 MNHEY and CDR2 SMNVEV (reference sequence). CDR3 length: 15 residues. The CDR3 protein is CASSLYSSSTDTQYF. CDR3 in DNA: TGTGCCAGCAGTTTATATAGTTCTAGCACAGATACGCAGTATTTT.

The CDR3 sequence: CASSALLGGGYTF. The CDR3, as DNA: TGTGCCAGCAGCGCCCTACTAGGCGGTGGCTACACCTTC. The V and J genes are TRBV9 and TRBJ1-2; D call uncertain. V shed 3 bases and J shed 7 bases, with 13 bases lying between them. CDR1 and CDR2 from the germline V gene are SGDLS and YYNGEE. This CDR3 region has 13 residues.

This rearrangement joins TRBV20-1 to TRBJ1-5, with D uncertain. The length of the CDR3 is 14 residues. Germline CDR1 and CDR2: DFQATT and SNEGSKA (reference sequence). Trimming took off 3 bases at V and 2 bases at J, with 11 bases between the two ends. The DNA for the CDR3 is TGCAGTGCTAGTGTGTGGGCTGGCAATCAGCCCCAGCATTTT. The encoded protein is CSASVWAGNQPQHF.

J is TRBJ1-4 and V is TRBV4-3; TRBD1 matches at 8 bases. The V gene's germline CDR1 is LGHNA and CDR2 YSLEER. CDR3 length: 16 amino acids. V lost 0 bases, J lost 4 bases, and 4 bases stayed unmatched. The CDR3 DNA reads as TGCGCCAGCAGCCAAGATTTCGGACAGGGTAATGAAAAACTGTTTTTT. Protein product: CASSQDFGQGNEKLFF.

V usage is TRBV6-1 and J usage is TRBJ1-6; tentatively, D is TRBD1 (5 bases). V was cut by 1 base and J by 15 bases, with 19 bases left in between. The CDR3 is made up of 15 amino acids. Germline-derived CDR1 and CDR2 are MNHNS and SASEGT. The CDR3 DNA reads TGTGCCAGCAGTGAAGAGGAGACAGCCTCTATTCGCCTCCACTTT. This codes for CASSEEETASIRLHF.

This chain joins TRBV27 and TRBJ1-1; a weak D match, TRBD1 (5 bases). The CDR3 is made up of 15 amino acids. V lost 5 bases and J 1 base, leaving 14 bases between the germline ends. Germline V gene sequence: CDR1 MNHEY, CDR2 SMNVEV (reference sequence). Here the CDR3 reads CASSLGGWANTEAFF. The CDR3 bases are TGTGCCAGCAGTCTCGGGGGGTGGGCGAACACTGAAGCTTTCTTT.

The V call is TRBV19, the J call TRBJ2-7; the D is unclear. With 6 bases removed from V and 7 bases from J, the gap between germline ends came to 13 bases. The CDR3 is made up of 12 amino acids. Germline V gives CDR1 LNHDA, CDR2 SQIVND (reference sequence). DNA for the CDR3: TGTGCCAGTAGCCTAAATCTGAAGGAGCAGTACTTC. It translates to CASSLNLKEQYF.

The genes are TRBV7-9 and TRBJ2-7; the D gene is possibly TRBD2 (8 bases). Trimming cost V 11 bases and J 3 bases, with 17 bases left between them. The CDR3 is 13 residues long. Germline V lookup: CDR1 SEHNR, CDR2 FQNEAQ (reference sequence). This CDR3 is CASGGTVFYEQYF. The CDR3 region has the DNA TGTGCCTCGGGAGGGACAGTCTTCTACGAGCAGTACTTC.

The chain links TRBV30 to TRBJ1-2; possible D gene TRBD1, 6 bases. Trimming shortened V by 2 bases and J by 8 bases, and 15 bases separated the two germline ends. CDR1 is GTSNPN, CDR2 SVGIG, per germline (reference sequence). This CDR3 region has 13 residues. The CDR3 sequence: CAWSLITGQGYTF. As DNA, the CDR3 is TGTGCCTGGAGTTTGATCACAGGGCAAGGCTACACCTTC. Combining the CDR3 with reference TRBV30 and TRBJ1-2 gives the whole variable domain SQTIHQWPATLVQPVGSPLSLECTVEGTSNPNLYWYRQAAGRGLQLLFYSVGIGQISSEVPQNLSASRPQDRQFILSSKKLLLSDSGFYLCAWSLITGQGYTFGSGTRLTVV.

V and J are TRBV28 and TRBJ2-1; TRBD2 matches 12 bases. The CDR3 is made up of 15 amino acids. The germline CDR1 and CDR2 sequences are MDHEN and SYDVKM. With V trimmed by 7 bases and J by 12 bases, 13 bases remained unmatched. The CDR3 protein is CASIHGTSGLVGQFF. The CDR3 region has the DNA TGTGCCAGCATCCATGGGACTAGCGGGCTGGTTGGGCAGTTCTTC. The full variable domain, completed using reference TRBV28 and TRBJ2-1, is DVKVTQSSRYLVKRTGEKVFLECVQDMDHENMFWYRQDPGLGLRLIYFSYDVKMKEKGDIPEGYSVSREKKERFSLILESASTNQTSMYLCASIHGTSGLVGQFFGPGTRLTVL.

The rearrangement links TRBV20-1 to TRBJ1-3; D not certain. Germline CDR1 reads DFQATT; CDR2 reads SNEGSKA (reference sequence). Trimming stripped 3 bases from V and 2 bases from J, with 8 bases between. The CDR3 has 13 amino acids. The DNA for the CDR3 is TGCAGTGCTAGTGGGCGGGCTGGAAACACCATATATTTT. This translates into CSASGRAGNTIYF.

The J gene is TRBJ2-7, the V gene TRBV7-9, with 11 bases matching TRBD1. After removal of 5 bases from V and 4 bases from J, the junction contained 7 bases not matched to a gene. CDR3 length: 15 amino acids. Germline V CDR1 and CDR2: SEHNR, FQNEAQ (reference sequence). The CDR3 loop reads CASSPEDRGLYEQYF. The DNA for the CDR3 is TGTGCCAGCAGCCCTGAGGACAGGGGGCTATACGAGCAGTACTTC.

The CDR3 nucleotides read TGTGCCAGCAGCTTAGACAGGGGGCAGGGGGAGACCCAGTACTTC. As protein: CASSLDRGQGETQYF. The chain has TRBV7-2 and TRBJ2-5; 9 bases map to TRBD1. V lost 1 base, J lost 5 bases, and 5 bases stayed unmatched. Germline assignment: CDR1 SGHTA and CDR2 FQGNSA. This CDR3 has 15 residues.

The chain has TRBV28 and TRBJ1-1; 7 bases line up with TRBD1. CDR3 length: 16 amino acids. Germline V lookup: CDR1 MDHEN, CDR2 SYDVKM. J gave up 4 bases and V 3 bases, and 11 bases lay outside the gene matches. The CDR3 DNA follows: TGTGCCAGCAGTTTGCCCCGACAGGGATCGGGCACTGAAGCTTTCTTT. Translation: CASSLPRQGSGTEAFF.

The chain carries TRBV6-5 and TRBJ2-5; the D gene is possibly TRBD1 (5 bases). V was clipped by 0 bases and J by 5 bases, with 16 bases between them. Germline V gene lookup returns CDR1 MNHEY and CDR2 SVGAGI. The CDR3 loop spans 16 amino acids. CDR3 residues: CASSYSDTVLGETQYF. The CDR3 nucleotides are TGTGCCAGCAGTTACTCGGACACCGTATTAGGGGAGACCCAGTACTTC.

The chain links TRBV5-1 to TRBJ1-1; TRBD1 matches at 10 bases. The CDR3 runs 13 residues. Trimming at V came to 5 bases and at J to 7 bases, leaving 5 bases not matched to a gene. The germline CDR1 and CDR2 sequences are SGHRS and YFSETQ. The CDR3 loop is CASRTDRGDEAFF. DNA of the CDR3: TGCGCCAGCAGAACGGACAGGGGGGATGAAGCTTTCTTT.

This rearrangement joins TRBV6-2 or TRBV6-3 to TRBJ2-1; 9 bases are a match to TRBD2. Germline loops: CDR1 MNHEY, CDR2 SVGEGT. J gave up 4 bases and V 6 bases, and 7 bases lay outside the gene matches. This CDR3 is 15 amino acids long. This chain's CDR3 is CASSQTSGHYNEQFF. In DNA, the CDR3 is TGTGCCAGCAGCCAGACTAGCGGCCATTACAATGAGCAGTTCTTC.

The chain employs TRBV7-9 and TRBJ2-7; D unresolved. The CDR3 covers 14 residues. With 4 bases removed from V and 5 bases from J, the gap between germline ends came to 15 bases. CDR1 SEHNR and CDR2 FQNEAQ come from the germline V gene (reference sequence). This CDR3 reads CASSSKTYSDEQYF. The CDR3 DNA sequence: TGTGCCAGCAGCTCGAAAACCTACTCGGACGAGCAGTACTTC.

Here the CDR3 DNA reads TGTGCCAGCAGTCGTGACTCTCGGACAGGGCGCGACTATGGCTACACCTTC. Translated: CASSRDSRTGRDYGYTF. This sequence joins TRBV7-9 and TRBJ1-2; 8 nucleotides align to TRBD1. This CDR3 is built from 17 residues. V dropped 6 bases and J dropped 3; count of bases not matched to a gene: 15. CDR1 is SEHNR, CDR2 FQNEAQ, per germline (reference sequence).

The chain combines TRBV6-1 with TRBJ2-1; 7 bases agree with TRBD2. This CDR3 region has 16 residues. Germline V gene lookup returns CDR1 MNHNS and CDR2 SASEGT. Trimming cost V 4 bases and J 12 bases; bases outside gene matches: 18. CDR3 sequence reads: CASSALAALLERGQFF. CDR3 in DNA: TGTGCCAGCAGTGCCCTAGCGGCCCTCTTAGAGAGGGGGCAGTTCTTC.

This clone occurred once. This chain joins TRBV28 and TRBJ2-7; 9 nucleotides align to TRBD1. Germline V gene data show CDR1 as MDHEN and CDR2 as SYDVKM. Germline trimming cut 0 bases from V and 4 bases from J; bases unmatched to any gene: 16. This CDR3 spans 19 amino acids. Here the CDR3 reads CASSLWWDRETNTSYEQYF. For the CDR3, the DNA is TGTGCCAGCAGTTTATGGTGGGACAGGGAGACCAATACGTCATACGAGCAGTACTTC.

The chain carries TRBV19 and TRBJ1-5; D might be TRBD1 (6 bases). Between the trimmed V and J ends, which lost 2 bases and 3 bases, there was a span of 17 bases. Germline CDR1 reads LNHDA; CDR2 reads SQIVND (reference sequence). CDR3 length: 17 residues. CDR3 nucleotide sequence: TGTGCCAGTAGTATAAGGCAGGGGACGGTATACAATCAGCCCCAGCATTTT. This translates into CASSIRQGTVYNQPQHF.

CDR3 in amino acids: CASSFQNTEAFF. The CDR3 DNA reads as TGTGCCAGCAGCTTTCAGAACACTGAAGCTTTCTTT. The chain links TRBV7-8 to TRBJ1-1; D remains unclear. This CDR3 contains 12 residues. V was pared by 3 bases and J by 1 base, with 3 bases between. CDR1 and CDR2 from the germline V gene are SGHVS and FQNEAQ.

The rearrangement links TRBV7-9 to TRBJ2-5; 14 nucleotides line up with TRBD2. Germline loops: CDR1 SEHNR, CDR2 FQNEAQ (reference sequence). Trimming removed 5 bases from V and 5 bases from J; junction bases left unmatched: 7. This CDR3 region has 16 residues. The DNA of the CDR3 is TGTGCCAGCAGCCACCCGACTAGCGGGAGGGATGAGACCCAGTACTTC. Translating gives CASSHPTSGRDETQYF.

The rearrangement joins TRBV20-1 to TRBJ2-1, with a weak D call TRBD1 (6 bases). CDR3 size: 10 residues. Germline values: CDR1 DFQATT, CDR2 SNEGSKA (reference sequence). Trimming pared 4 bases from V and 10 bases from J, leaving 8 bases between. The CDR3 sequence is CSATQGEQFF. CDR3 in DNA: TGCAGTGCTACCCAGGGGGAGCAGTTCTTC.